These T cell receptor beta chains were read from a single sample in a study of identical twins. Each CDR3 protein is one row after TCRdb ran MiXCR on the 5' RACE reads. The sample records 1.5 million or so distinct CDR3 sequences, about 32% being singletons. Material for sequencing was cord blood. These receptors all come from a newborn girl in good health. Each CDR3 is given with its conserved first and last residue. Fields, in order: V gene, J gene, D gene, clone size, CDR3 length, CDR3 DNA, CDR3 protein. D genes are given only for firm matches. A row's size may be missing; if present it is once, few, many or a size class.

V: TRBV2; J: TRBJ2-7; D: -; size: -; length: 14; DNA: TGTGCCAGCAAGGGGGAAAGCTCCTACAATGAGCAGTACTTC; CDR3: CASKGESSYNEQYF
V: TRBV18; J: TRBJ2-7; D: -; size: -; length: 13; DNA: TGTGCCAGCTCACCACCGTCCCACTACGAGCAGTACTTC; CDR3: CASSPPSHYEQYF
V: TRBV20-1; J: TRBJ1-4; D: -; size: -; length: 11; DNA: TGCAGTGCTCCAAGGGGTGAAAAACTGTTTTTT; CDR3: CSAPRGEKLFF
V: TRBV5-1; J: TRBJ2-3; D: TRBD2; size: -; length: 16; DNA: TGCGCCGGCAGCTTGCCGGGGACTAGCGGGAGTGATACGCAGTATTTT; CDR3: CAGSLPGTSGSDTQYF
V: TRBV29-1; J: TRBJ1-1; D: -; size: few; length: 13; DNA: TGCAGCGTCACTTCAGGGAGGGAAACTGAAGCTTTCTTT; CDR3: CSVTSGRETEAFF
V: TRBV20-1; J: TRBJ2-7; D: -; size: few; length: 12; DNA: TGCAGTGCTACCCGGGGGCCCTACGAGCAGTACTTC; CDR3: CSATRGPYEQYF
V: TRBV28; J: TRBJ2-1; D: -; size: -; length: 12; DNA: TGTGCCAGCAGTGGGGTCGTGGAGACCCAGTTCTTC; CDR3: CASSGVVETQFF
V: TRBV10-3; J: TRBJ2-1; D: TRBD2; size: many; length: 13; DNA: TGTGCCATCAGGGGGACTAGCGCGGGTGAGCAGTTCTTC; CDR3: CAIRGTSAGEQFF
V: TRBV14; J: TRBJ2-3; D: -; size: many; length: 13; DNA: TGTGCCAGCAGCCGCAATCCCACAGATACGCAGTATTTT; CDR3: CASSRNPTDTQYF
V: TRBV11-2; J: TRBJ2-4; D: TRBD1; size: -; length: 20; DNA: TGTGCCAGCAGCTTAATAACAGGGGGCAATGGGGTTGGAGCCAAAAACATTCAGTACTTC; CDR3: CASSLITGGNGVGAKNIQYF
V: TRBV27; J: TRBJ2-5; D: -; size: few; length: 13; DNA: TGTGCCAGCAGTCCGGTCGAGGGTGAGACCCAGTACTTC; CDR3: CASSPVEGETQYF
V: TRBV3-1; J: TRBJ1-1; D: -; size: few; length: 14; DNA: TGTGCCAGCAGCCTCTGGGCCGCGAACACTGAAGCTTTCTTT; CDR3: CASSLWAANTEAFF
V: TRBV12-3/TRBV12-4; J: TRBJ2-1; D: TRBD2; size: -; length: 16; DNA: TGTGCCAGCACCAAACCCCTAGCGGTAGACTACAATGAGCAGTTCTTC; CDR3: CASTKPLAVDYNEQFF
V: TRBV2; J: TRBJ1-1; D: -; size: few; length: 15; DNA: TGTGCCAGCACCGAAGGTAGGGGGATGAACACTGAAGCTTTCTTT; CDR3: CASTEGRGMNTEAFF
V: TRBV2; J: TRBJ2-3; D: -; size: few; length: 12; DNA: TGTGCCAGCAGGGATATCCCAGATACGCAGTATTTT; CDR3: CASRDIPDTQYF
V: TRBV7-9; J: TRBJ2-7; D: -; size: once; length: 18; DNA: TGTGCCAGCAGCTTAGTCGGCGTGGGACTCCATTCCTACAATGAGCAGTACTTC; CDR3: CASSLVGVGLHSYNEQYF
V: TRBV20-1; J: TRBJ2-7; D: -; size: few; length: 13; DNA: TGCAGTGCCAGCACGGGGACCGGATACGAGCAGTACTTC; CDR3: CSASTGTGYEQYF
V: TRBV25-1; J: TRBJ2-5; D: TRBD2; size: -; length: 17; DNA: TGTGCCAGCAGTGGTATTTTGGGGAGACTAGCGGGCGAGACCCAGTACTTC; CDR3: CASSGILGRLAGETQYF
V: TRBV4-1; J: TRBJ1-2; D: TRBD1; size: few; length: 13; DNA: TGCGCCAGCAGCCAAGCCCAGGGGGAAGGCTACACCTTC; CDR3: CASSQAQGEGYTF
V: TRBV10-3; J: TRBJ2-1; D: -; size: many; length: 12; DNA: TGTGCCATCAGTGAGCTCCTAGCTGAGCAGTTCTTC; CDR3: CAISELLAEQFF
V: TRBV20-1; J: TRBJ2-5; D: -; size: -; length: 14; DNA: TGCAGTGCTAGAGATGGAGGGATCCAAGAGACCCAGTACTTC; CDR3: CSARDGGIQETQYF
V: TRBV6-2/TRBV6-3; J: TRBJ2-7; D: TRBD1; size: -; length: 13; DNA: TGTACCAGCCGAAGACAGGGTACCTACGAGCAGTACTTC; CDR3: CTSRRQGTYEQYF
V: TRBV20-1; J: TRBJ2-3; D: TRBD2; size: -; length: 15; DNA: TGCAGTGCTGTGACTAGCGGGAGATGGGCAGATACGCAGTATTTT; CDR3: CSAVTSGRWADTQYF
V: TRBV20-1; J: TRBJ2-1; D: TRBD2; size: few; length: 14; DNA: TGCAGTGCTAGGACTAGCGGGACCTACAATGAGCAGTTCTTC; CDR3: CSARTSGTYNEQFF
V: TRBV6-5; J: TRBJ2-5; D: -; size: few; length: 12; DNA: TGTGCCAGCAAGAACAGGTGGGAAGAGCAGTACTTC; CDR3: CASKNRWEEQYF
V: TRBV5-1; J: TRBJ2-7; D: -; size: few; length: 14; DNA: TGCGCCAGCAGCCCGGCTAGGGTTCCCTACGAGCAGTACTTC; CDR3: CASSPARVPYEQYF
V: TRBV11-3; J: TRBJ2-1; D: -; size: -; length: 15; DNA: TGTGCCAGCAGCTCCCGACAGTGGGTATGCAATGAGCAGTTCTTC; CDR3: CASSSRQWVCNEQFF
V: TRBV10-3; J: TRBJ1-2; D: TRBD1; size: -; length: 13; DNA: TGTGCCATCAGTGTCGGACAGGGCTATGGCTACACCTTC; CDR3: CAISVGQGYGYTF
V: TRBV20-1; J: TRBJ2-1; D: -; size: -; length: 15; DNA: TGCAGTGCTAGACGACCCGGCCCCTTTTACAATGAGCAGTTCTTC; CDR3: CSARRPGPFYNEQFF
V: TRBV10-2; J: TRBJ1-2; D: -; size: -; length: 13; DNA: TGCGCCAGCGGGGACCTTCTCAACTATGGCTACACCTTC; CDR3: CASGDLLNYGYTF
V: TRBV27; J: TRBJ2-1; D: -; size: -; length: 16; DNA: TGTGCCAGCAGTCCAATGGGGGGGGCTAGCTACAATGAGCAGTTCTTC; CDR3: CASSPMGGASYNEQFF
V: TRBV7-2; J: TRBJ2-3; D: -; size: few; length: 16; DNA: TGTGCCAGCAGCTTATCCGGGATGACCACACAGGATACGCAGTATTTT; CDR3: CASSLSGMTTQDTQYF
V: TRBV20-1; J: TRBJ1-1; D: -; size: -; length: 13; DNA: TGCAGTGCCAAAACCGGGGCCCGGACTGAAGCTTTCTTT; CDR3: CSAKTGARTEAFF
V: TRBV3-1; J: TRBJ2-7; D: TRBD2; size: few; length: 15; DNA: TGTGCCAGCAGCCAGGCAGCGGGGGGTTGGTACGAGCAGTACTTC; CDR3: CASSQAAGGWYEQYF
V: TRBV29-1; J: TRBJ2-3; D: TRBD2; size: -; length: 15; DNA: TGCAGCGTTGCCCTTAGCGGGTCGTCTCGAGATACGCAGTATTTT; CDR3: CSVALSGSSRDTQYF
V: TRBV20-1; J: TRBJ2-7; D: -; size: -; length: 12; DNA: TGCAGTGCTAGGGCGACAACCTACGAGCAGTACTTC; CDR3: CSARATTYEQYF
V: TRBV21-1; J: TRBJ2-1; D: -; size: -; length: 15; DNA: TGTGCCAGCGTGGGGACTAGCGGAGCCTACAATGAGCAGTTCTTC; CDR3: CASVGTSGAYNEQFF
V: TRBV20-1; J: TRBJ1-3; D: -; size: -; length: 13; DNA: TGCAGTGCTTCTGACCGAGCTGGAAACACCATATATTTT; CDR3: CSASDRAGNTIYF
V: TRBV7-2; J: TRBJ2-1; D: -; size: -; length: 16; DNA: TGTGCCAGCAGCTTACTTCGCGGAGATAGTATTAATGAGCAGTTCTTC; CDR3: CASSLLRGDSINEQFF
V: TRBV28; J: TRBJ2-7; D: -; size: many; length: 13; DNA: TGTGCCAGCACGGGCGGGCCCTCCTACGAGCAGTACTTC; CDR3: CASTGGPSYEQYF
V: TRBV12-3/TRBV12-4; J: TRBJ1-4; D: -; size: -; length: 17; DNA: TGTGCCAGCAGTCCCCGGTACGGGAGTCCGGCGATTGAAAAACTGTTTTTT; CDR3: CASSPRYGSPAIEKLFF
V: TRBV20-1; J: TRBJ1-4; D: -; size: once; length: 13; DNA: TGCAGTGCGACAGGAGCCCTTAATGAAAAACTGTTTTTT; CDR3: CSATGALNEKLFF
V: TRBV10-3; J: TRBJ2-2; D: -; size: -; length: 12; DNA: TGTGCGACCCGGCCGGGTCCCGGGGAGCTGTTTTTT; CDR3: CATRPGPGELFF
V: TRBV6-5; J: TRBJ1-3; D: -; size: -; length: 14; DNA: TGTGCCAGCAGTTCCGGACAGTCTGGAAACACCATATATTTT; CDR3: CASSSGQSGNTIYF
V: TRBV27; J: TRBJ2-3; D: -; size: many; length: 11; DNA: TGTGCCAGCAGTTTCTTAGGTACGCAGTATTTT; CDR3: CASSFLGTQYF
V: TRBV20-1; J: TRBJ1-1; D: -; size: -; length: 13; DNA: TGCAGTGCAGCGTTCGAGGGAGGGCGGGGAGCTTTCTTT; CDR3: CSAAFEGGRGAFF
V: TRBV6-1; J: TRBJ2-7; D: -; size: -; length: 14; DNA: TGTGCCAGCAATCCCTTGAGCGGCGCCTACGAGCAGTACTTC; CDR3: CASNPLSGAYEQYF
V: TRBV7-2; J: TRBJ2-3; D: TRBD2; size: few; length: 18; DNA: TGTGCCAGCAGCTTATGGACTAGCGGGAGACGAATCACAGATACGCAGTATTTT; CDR3: CASSLWTSGRRITDTQYF
V: TRBV29-1; J: TRBJ2-5; D: -; size: once; length: 14; DNA: TGCAGCGTTGTAGCCGGGATCCCAAGAGAGACCCAGTACTTC; CDR3: CSVVAGIPRETQYF
V: TRBV20-1; J: TRBJ2-1; D: -; size: few; length: 12; DNA: TGCAGTGCCTCGGACTACAGCAATGAGCAGTTCTTC; CDR3: CSASDYSNEQFF
V: TRBV5-1; J: TRBJ2-7; D: -; size: few; length: 16; DNA: TGCGCCAGCAGCCCAGCTACTGCGTTTTTTCCATACGAGCAGTACTTC; CDR3: CASSPATAFFPYEQYF
V: TRBV2; J: TRBJ2-1; D: -; size: -; length: 11; DNA: TGTGCCGGCAGTGAAAAGGCGGTGCAGTTCTTC; CDR3: CAGSEKAVQFF
V: TRBV6-5; J: TRBJ2-5; D: -; size: -; length: 13; DNA: TGTGCCAGCAGGCCAAGCTCCCACAATGAGCAGTACTTC; CDR3: CASRPSSHNEQYF
V: TRBV7-2; J: TRBJ2-2; D: -; size: -; length: 15; DNA: TGTGCCAGCAGCCCTTCTCGGACGGCCACCGGGGAGCTGTTTTTT; CDR3: CASSPSRTATGELFF
V: TRBV11-2; J: TRBJ2-7; D: -; size: once; length: 16; DNA: TGTGCCAGCAGCTTAGAGCGACAGCCAACCTACAATGAGCAGTACTTC; CDR3: CASSLERQPTYNEQYF
V: TRBV19; J: TRBJ2-7; D: TRBD1; size: -; length: 15; DNA: TGTGCCAGTAGTACGGGACAGGGGGCGCCTTACGAGCAGTACTTC; CDR3: CASSTGQGAPYEQYF
V: TRBV20-1; J: TRBJ2-1; D: -; size: -; length: 16; DNA: TGCAGTGCTAGAGACGTTCGGGGGGCTACCTACAATGAGCAGTTCTTC; CDR3: CSARDVRGATYNEQFF
V: TRBV6-6; J: TRBJ1-1; D: -; size: -; length: 12; DNA: TGTGCCAGCAGTTACTCGACAGCTGAAGCTTTCTTT; CDR3: CASSYSTAEAFF